These 11 T cell receptor beta chains came from one sample sequenced in a study of identical twins. TCRdb reprocessed the 5' RACE reads with MiXCR, giving one entry per CDR3 protein. Here the sample spans roughly 250,000 distinct CDR3 sequences, more than 13% being singletons. The sample taken for sequencing was memory (CD45RO+) T cells sorted from blood. These receptor sequences come from a woman younger than 35 in good health.

In its sample, this clonotype was seen many times. The genes are TRBV20-1 and TRBJ2-3; the D call may be TRBD1 or TRBD2 (5 bases each). Germline CDR1 reads DFQATT; CDR2 reads SNEGSKA (reference sequence). The V end was cut by 3 bases, the J end by 0 bases, with 13 bases between. This CDR3 has 15 amino acids. CDR3 protein: CSASPFGGSTDTQYF. The CDR3 nucleotides read TGCAGTGCTAGTCCTTTTGGGGGTAGCACAGATACGCAGTATTTT.

In its sample, this clonotype was seen many times. The CDR3 region has the DNA TGCGCCAGCAGCTTGGGTTTGGGGAACACTGAAGCTTTCTTT. Translated: CASSLGLGNTEAFF. The rearrangement joins TRBV5-1 to TRBJ1-1; no clear D. Germline-derived CDR1 and CDR2 are SGHRS and YFSETQ. V was shortened by 0 bases and J by 1 base, with 7 bases between the two germline ends. The CDR3 has 14 residues.

In its sample, this clonotype was seen many times. This chain links TRBV5-1 with TRBJ2-7; the match to TRBD2 covers 10 bases. CDR3 length: 14 amino acids. Germline V CDR1 and CDR2: SGHRS, YFSETQ. Trimming at V came to 4 bases and at J to 4 bases, leaving 5 bases not matched to a gene. For the CDR3, the DNA is TGCGCCAGCAGCCCGCTAGCGGGAGCGTACGAGCAGTACTTC. Protein product: CASSPLAGAYEQYF. The complete variable domain, with remaining parts taken from reference TRBV5-1 and TRBJ2-7, reads KAGVTQTPRYLIKTRGQQVTLSCSPISGHRSVSWYQQTPGQGLQFLFEYFSETQRNKGNFPGRFSGRQFSNSRSEMNVSTLELGDSALYLCASSPLAGAYEQYFGPGTRLTVT.

This clonotype was observed at least ten times. The V gene is TRBV5-1, the J gene TRBJ2-7; no clear D gene. Looked up from germline, CDR1 is SGHRS and CDR2 is YFSETQ. V dropped 3 bases and J dropped 0 bases, with 7 bases sitting between them. There are 13 residues in the CDR3. The CDR3 loop reads CASSSSNSYEQYF. CDR3 in DNA: TGCGCCAGCAGCTCCTCTAACTCCTACGAGCAGTACTTC.

In this sample, this clonotype turned up once. This chain joins TRBV12-3 or TRBV12-4 and TRBJ2-1, with 9 bases that match TRBD2. Germline trimming cut 8 bases from V and 11 bases from J; bases unmatched to any gene: 16. This CDR3 spans 15 amino acids. The CDR3 reads CASVKPGTSSYKQFF. The CDR3, as DNA: TGTGCCAGCGTAAAACCGGGGACTAGCAGTTACAAGCAGTTCTTC.

This clonotype was seen a few times. The chain joins TRBV20-1 to TRBJ2-5; TRBD2 aligns across 13 bases. The CDR3 has 17 amino acids. V lost 5 bases, J lost 1 base, and 10 bases stayed unmatched. CDR1 is DFQATT and CDR2 is SNEGSKA in the germline V gene (reference sequence). The DNA of the CDR3 is TGCAGTGCTCGACTAGCGGGGGGCCCCCGGTTCCAAGAGACCCAGTACTTC. Translation: CSARLAGGPRFQETQYF.

This clonotype was seen a few times. The rearrangement joins TRBV10-1 to TRBJ1-1, with D possibly being TRBD1 (5 bases). Trimming stripped 3 bases from V and 4 bases from J, with 15 bases between. The CDR3 is made up of 15 amino acids. The germline gives CDR1 WNHNN, CDR2 SYGVQD (reference sequence). For the CDR3, the DNA is TGCGCCAGCAGTGATATCCGAGTTGGGGGCACTGAAGCTTTCTTT. Translation gives CASSDIRVGGTEAFF.

This chain joins TRBV6-2 or TRBV6-3 and TRBJ2-3, with a weak D call TRBD2 (6 bases). The CDR3 is 17 amino acids. V was clipped by 0 bases and J by 2 bases, with 15 bases between them. CDR1 is MNHEY, CDR2 SVGEGT, per germline. The CDR3, as DNA: TGTGCCAGCAGTTACTCGATGGAGGGAGAGACCACAGATACGCAGTATTTT. Its translation is CASSYSMEGETTDTQYF.

This clonotype appeared a few times. The chain joins TRBV3-1 to TRBJ1-4; D is uncertain. The CDR3 is made up of 13 amino acids. Germline CDR1 LGHDT, CDR2 YNNKEL (reference sequence). The ends were cut back, 0 bases at V and 11 bases at J, with 10 bases in the middle. The CDR3 sequence: CASSQDGRGKLFF. Written as DNA, the CDR3 is TGTGCCAGCAGCCAAGATGGAAGAGGTAAACTGTTTTTT. The whole variable domain, remainder taken from reference TRBV3-1 and TRBJ1-4, is DTAVSQTPKYLVTQMGNDKSIKCEQNLGHDTMYWYKQDSKKFLKIMFSYNNKELIINETVPNRFSPKSPDKAHLNLHINSLELGDSAVYFCASSQDGRGKLFFGSGTQLSVL.

V is TRBV11-2 and J is TRBJ2-1; the match to TRBD1 covers 7 bases. Trimming at V came to 10 bases and at J to 9 bases, leaving 15 bases not matched to a gene. Germline V gene data show CDR1 as SGHAT and CDR2 as FQNNGV. The CDR3 has 14 amino acids. This CDR3 is CATSAVRGLPEQFF. For the CDR3, the DNA is TGTGCCACCTCGGCAGTAAGGGGGCTCCCTGAGCAGTTCTTC.

This clonotype was counted many times. The CDR3 sequence: CASSQDRHGSYEQYF. DNA for the CDR3: TGCGCCAGCAGCCAAGATCGTCACGGTTCCTACGAGCAGTACTTC. The J gene is TRBJ2-7, the V gene TRBV4-3; D is unclear. Germline values: CDR1 LGHNA, CDR2 YSLEER. Trimming removed 0 bases from V and 1 base from J, with 10 bases in between. The CDR3 consists of 15 residues.